Listed below are T cell receptor beta chains from one sample, sequenced in a study of blood T cell repertoires in COVID-19. Here immunoSEQ multiplex PCR was the method, and the copy in TCRdb shows in-frame clones only, minus some. The sample includes about 19,000 clones, approximately 87% of them seen just once. Sequencing input: peripheral blood. The receptors originated from a human donor in a cohort sampled during active COVID-19. Both conserved end residues are part of each CDR3. A D gene is named only where the DNA matches it firmly. Size is omitted from some rows. Given values are once, few, many or a class for expanded clones.

few | TRBJ2-1 | . | TRBV24-1 | CATSDSHGAQFF | TGTGCCACCAGTGATTCCCATGGGGCGCAGTTCTTC
once | TRBJ2-7 | TRBD1 | TRBV19 | CASSIDNRGYEQYF | TGTGCCAGTAGTATAGATAACAGGGGGTACGAGCAGTACTTC
once | TRBJ1-5 | . | TRBV2 | CASSDRVSNQPQHF | TGTGCCAGCAGTGATCGGGTCAGCAATCAGCCCCAGCATTTT
few | TRBJ1-5 | TRBD1 | TRBV19 | CASSIGVTGWQPQHF | TGTGCCAGTAGTATAGGAGTGACAGGGTGGCAGCCCCAGCATTTT
. | TRBJ2-3 | TRBD2 | TRBV7-6 | CASSSTSGHGDTQYF | TGTGCCAGCAGCTCGACTAGCGGGCATGGAGATACGCAGTATTTT
. | TRBJ2-7 | TRBD1 | TRBV19 | CASGDRVEQYF | TGTGCCAGCGGGGACAGGGTCGAGCAGTACTTC
. | TRBJ2-2 | TRBD2 | TRBV30 | CAWSGLAGVTGELFF | TGTGCCTGGAGTGGACTAGCGGGAGTCACCGGGGAGCTGTTTTTT
. | TRBJ1-6 | . | TRBV5-1 | CASKREAKSPLHF | TGCGCCAGCAAGAGGGAGGCGAAGTCACCCCTCCACTTT
. | TRBJ1-2 | TRBD1 | TRBV7-9 | CASSQGTEGRYGYTF | TGTGCCAGCAGTCAGGGGACAGAAGGACGGTATGGCTACACCTTC
. | TRBJ2-7 | TRBD2 | TRBV11-2 | CASSLESGSAYEQYF | TGTGCCAGCAGCTTAGAGAGCGGGAGCGCCTACGAGCAGTACTTC
. | TRBJ2-5 | . | TRBV5-4 | CASSLYQGASRETQYF | TGTGCCAGCAGCTTGTATCAAGGGGCCTCTCGAGAGACCCAGTACTTC
medium-sized | TRBJ1-5 | TRBD1 | TRBV27 | CASSPWDRGKRQPQHF | TGTGCCAGCAGTCCCTGGGACAGGGGGAAGCGTCAGCCCCAGCATTTT
. | TRBJ2-2 | . | TRBV7-3 | CASSPGDTGELFF | TGTGCCAGCAGCCCGGGGGACACCGGGGAGCTGTTTTTT
once | TRBJ2-3 | TRBD2 | TRBV5-1 | CASQALAGVLRTDTQYF | TGCGCCAGCCAGGCCCTCGCGGGAGTTTTAAGGACAGATACGCAGTATTTT
. | TRBJ1-2 | . | TRBV5-1 | CASFPAGAGTNYGYTF | TGCGCCAGCTTTCCCGCGGGAGCCGGAACTAACTATGGCTACACCTTC
. | TRBJ2-5 | TRBD2 | TRBV6-2/TRBV6-3 | CASSSGLAGGRQETQYF | TGTGCCAGCAGTTCGGGACTAGCGGGAGGCCGCCAAGAGACCCAGTACTTC
few | TRBJ2-5 | TRBD2 | TRBV5-1 | CASSLEGGDVTQYF | TGCGCCAGCAGCTTGGAGGGAGGGGATGTGACCCAGTACTTC
. | TRBJ2-1 | . | TRBV7-2 | CASSLASASRYNEQFF | TGTGCCAGCAGCTTAGCTTCGGCTAGCCGATACAATGAGCAGTTCTTC
. | TRBJ1-5 | TRBD1 | TRBV4-1 | CASSRDRESNQPQHF | TGCGCCAGCAGCCGCGACAGGGAGAGCAATCAGCCCCAGCATTTT
. | TRBJ1-2 | TRBD1 | TRBV5-6 | CASTRDRGKGSGCTF | TGTGCCAGCACCAGGGACAGGGGAAAAGGATCGGGCTGCACCTTC
. | TRBJ1-6 | TRBD1 | TRBV4-1 | CASSQPGQGAGSPLHF | TGCGCCAGCAGCCAACCTGGACAGGGGGCCGGGTCACCCCTCCACTTT
. | TRBJ2-3 | TRBD2 | TRBV20-1 | CSASLAGARADTQYF | TGCAGTGCTAGTCTGGCGGGAGCTAGGGCAGATACGCAGTATTTT